The 31 T cell receptor beta chains below come from one sample, sequenced in a study of cytomegalovirus exposure and HLA in healthy donors. The PCR used 60 Vbeta and 13 Jbeta primers. The data were produced by immunoSEQ multiplex PCR, yet TCRdb's version contains in-frame clones alone and is incomplete. The data show approximately 110,000 clones, about 70% seen once. Sequenced input: PBMCs. The receptors originated from a man aged 25 to 40 in good health and CMV-seronegative.

The chain combines TRBV7-9 with TRBJ2-7; TRBD1 matches 12 bases. CDR1 SEHNR and CDR2 FQNEAQ come from the germline V gene (reference sequence). The CDR3 length is 16 residues. J was trimmed by 9 bases and V by 5 bases; bases with no gene match: 14. The CDR3 bases are TGTGCCAGCAGCAGAGCCCCCGGGACAGGGGGCGCCTTGCAGTACTTC. Its protein is CASSRAPGTGGALQYF.

The genes are TRBV14 and TRBJ2-1, with D tentatively TRBD2 (5 bases). The CDR3 sequence is 14 residues long. Trimming pared 4 bases from V and 4 bases from J, leaving 11 bases between. CDR1 is SGHDN, CDR2 FVKESK, per germline. The CDR3 protein is CASSRISVYNEQFF. As DNA, the CDR3 is TGTGCCAGCAGCCGAATTAGCGTGTACAATGAGCAGTTCTTC.

The CDR3 bases are TGTGCCAGCACGGTACTAGCGGGAGGAAATGAGCAGTTCTTC. It encodes CASTVLAGGNEQFF. The chain has TRBV27 and TRBJ2-1; 12 bases fit TRBD2. J gave up 7 bases and V 7 bases, and 5 bases lay outside the gene matches. CDR3 size: 14 residues. From germline, CDR1 is MNHEY and CDR2 SMNVEV (reference sequence).

As for this clone: The junction departs from germline at one end; a sequencing error may be responsible. This CDR3 is also generated by other DNA sequences in the sample. The chain carries TRBV11-3 and TRBJ2-5, with TRBD1 as a possible D gene (6 bases). The CDR3 loop spans 14 amino acids. Looked up from germline, CDR1 is SGHNT and CDR2 is YENEEA. The CDR3 loop is CASSPGQPGETQYF. As DNA, the CDR3 is TGCGCCAGCAGCCCTGGACAGCCCGGGGAGACCCAGTACTTC.

The V gene is TRBV11-2, the J gene TRBJ2-7; 7 bases align to TRBD2. Per the germline V gene, CDR1 is SGHAT and CDR2 is FQNNGV. This CDR3 is built from 12 residues. The V and J ends lost 6 bases and 4 bases, in that order; junction bases with no gene match: 3. The CDR3 loop is CASRPSGYEQYF. CDR3 nucleotides: TGTGCCAGCAGACCTAGCGGTTACGAGCAGTACTTC.

The chain links TRBV4-2 to TRBJ2-7; the match to TRBD1 covers 7 bases. The trim removed 0 bases at V and 0 bases at J, leaving 2 bases unmatched. CDR1 is LGHNA, CDR2 YNFKEQ, per germline. CDR3 length equals 15 residues. CDR3 DNA sequence: TGTGCCAGCAGCCAAGATGGGGACAGCTCCTACGAGCAGTACTTC. Its protein product is CASSQDGDSSYEQYF.

This clone has only a few counts. V is TRBV9 and J is TRBJ1-4; 8 bases agree with TRBD1. The V and J ends lost 3 bases and 6 bases, in that order; junction bases with no gene match: 7. The germline V gene has CDR1 SGDLS and CDR2 YYNGEE. The CDR3 is made up of 15 amino acids. The CDR3 bases are TGTGCCAGCAGCGATACAGGGGGGCCATATGAAAAACTGTTTTTT. It is translated as CASSDTGGPYEKLFF.

The chain links TRBV6-6 to TRBJ2-5; 11 bases fit TRBD1. The V gene's germline CDR1 is MNHNY and CDR2 SVGAGI (reference sequence). CDR3 length: 15 amino acids. Unmatched junction bases numbered 7, after V lost 6 bases and J lost 4 bases. CDR3 amino acids: CASRFGQGAGETQYF. The CDR3 nucleotides are TGTGCCAGCAGGTTTGGACAGGGGGCAGGAGAGACCCAGTACTTC.

V and J are TRBV28 and TRBJ2-7; D is perhaps TRBD2 (6 bases). Germline CDR1 and CDR2: MDHEN and SYDVKM. The CDR3 consists of 14 residues. Trimming removed 5 bases from V and 0 bases from J, with 11 bases in between. The CDR3 sequence is CASSMPSVSYEQYF. The CDR3 region has the DNA TGTGCCAGCAGTATGCCTAGCGTCTCCTACGAGCAGTACTTC.

This chain links TRBV5-4 with TRBJ2-2; 7 bases are shared with TRBD1. The J segment lost 0 bases and the V segment lost 5 bases, leaving 7 bases of the junction unmatched. Germline assignment: CDR1 SGHNT and CDR2 YYREEE (reference sequence). The CDR3 length is 16 residues. CDR3 residues: CASRADQGANTGELFF. CDR3 DNA sequence: TGTGCCAGCAGAGCTGACCAGGGGGCGAACACCGGGGAGCTGTTTTTT.

The rearrangement links TRBV7-2 to TRBJ1-2; no definite D call. CDR1 SGHTA and CDR2 FQGNSA come from the germline V gene. V dropped 4 bases and J dropped 7 bases, with 13 bases sitting between them. There are 13 residues in the CDR3. This chain's CDR3 is CASSSAPSGGYTF. CDR3 sequence (DNA): TGTGCCAGCAGCTCCGCCCCGTCAGGTGGCTACACCTTC.

The CDR3 sequence: CASSPSSGTTYNEQFF. In DNA, the CDR3 is TGTGCCAGCAGCCCTTCTAGCGGAACCACTTACAATGAGCAGTTCTTC. The genes are TRBV6-4 and TRBJ2-1; 7 bases line up with TRBD2. V lost 6 bases and J lost 4; bases outside the gene matches: 12. The CDR3 runs 16 residues. The germline CDR1 and CDR2 sequences are MRHNA and SNTAGT.

The chain couples TRBV7-2 to TRBJ1-1; D remains ambiguous. The CDR3 totals 14 residues. The V gene's germline CDR1 is SGHTA and CDR2 FQGNSA. V was cut by 2 bases and J by 4 bases, with 11 bases left in between. CDR3 in DNA: TGTGCCAGCAGCTTACAACCGCGGGGCACTGAAGCTTTCTTT. Its protein is CASSLQPRGTEAFF. The full variable domain, completed using reference TRBV7-2 and TRBJ1-1, is GAGVSQSPSNKVTEKGKDVELRCDPISGHTALYWYRQSLGQGLEFLIYFQGNSAPDKSGLPSDRFSAERTGGSVSTLTIQRTQQEDSAVYLCASSLQPRGTEAFFGQGTRLTVV.

The chain combines TRBV27 with TRBJ1-1; 9 nucleotides line up with TRBD1. Unmatched junction bases numbered 3, after V lost 5 bases and J lost 2 bases. This CDR3 region has 14 residues. Germline V lookup: CDR1 MNHEY, CDR2 SMNVEV (reference sequence). CDR3 protein: CASSPTGGNTEAFF. The CDR3 coding sequence is TGTGCCAGCAGTCCGACAGGGGGTAACACTGAAGCTTTCTTT.

The V call is TRBV28, the J call TRBJ1-4; TRBD1 aligns across 8 bases. The CDR3 contains 17 residues. The V gene's germline CDR1 is MDHEN and CDR2 SYDVKM. J lost 7 bases, V lost 3 bases, and 13 bases had no gene match. The CDR3 loop is CASSFPKKTGEGEKLFF. In DNA, the CDR3 is TGTGCCAGCAGTTTCCCGAAAAAGACAGGGGAGGGTGAAAAACTGTTTTTT.

Comment on this clone: One end of the junction does not line up with germline, which may come from a read error. The J gene is TRBJ2-1, the V gene TRBV5-1; D not certain. Germline loops: CDR1 SGHRS, CDR2 YFSETQ. This CDR3 spans 16 amino acids. CDR3 nucleotides: TGTGCCAGCAGCTCCCGGATTGATTACTACATGGGTGAGCAGTTCTTC. Protein sequence: CASSSRIDYYMGEQFF. Based on the CDR3 plus reference TRBV5-1 and TRBJ2-1, the full variable domain is KAGVTQTPRYLIKTRGQQVTLSCSPISGHRSVSWYQQTPGQGLQFLFEYFSETQRNKGNFPGRFSGRQFSNSRSEMNVSTLELGDSALYLCASSSRIDYYMGEQFFGPGTRLTVL.

This chain connects TRBV11-2 to TRBJ2-7; 7 bases agree with TRBD2. The trim removed 3 bases at V and 0 bases at J, leaving 2 bases unmatched. CDR1 and CDR2 from the germline V gene are SGHAT and FQNNGV. The CDR3 contains 14 residues. In DNA form, the CDR3 reads TGTGCCAGCAGCTTGGGGGGGAGCTCCTACGAGCAGTACTTC. Translation gives CASSLGGSSYEQYF.

The chain joins TRBV28 to TRBJ2-1; D gene ambiguous. This CDR3 has 12 amino acids. Germline loops: CDR1 MDHEN, CDR2 SYDVKM. Between the trimmed V and J ends, which lost 2 bases and 4 bases, there was a span of 3 bases. DNA of the CDR3: TGTGCCAGCAGTTTACAGTACAATGAGCAGTTCTTC. Its translation is CASSLQYNEQFF.

V usage is TRBV5-1 and J usage is TRBJ2-7; the D gene is possibly TRBD1 (6 bases). Germline V gene sequence: CDR1 SGHRS, CDR2 YFSETQ. V lost 4 bases to trimming and J lost 5 bases, with 19 bases between them. CDR3 size: 15 residues. The CDR3: CASSPRGAWVDEQYF. As DNA, the CDR3 is TGCGCCAGCAGCCCCAGGGGAGCGTGGGTGGACGAGCAGTACTTC.

A remark on this clone: This CDR3 is also generated by other DNA sequences in the sample. V is TRBV27 and J is TRBJ1-1, with TRBD1 matching 11 bases. This CDR3 is built from 14 residues. The germline V gene has CDR1 MNHEY and CDR2 SMNVEV (reference sequence). V was clipped by 5 bases and J by 4 bases; unmatched bases: 3. CDR3 in DNA: TGTGCCAGCAGTCCAGGGACAGGGGGCACTGAAGCTTTCTTT. Encoded protein: CASSPGTGGTEAFF.

The CDR3 sequence: CASSPLDRVKEEAFF. The CDR3 bases are TGTGCCAGCAGCCCCTTGGACAGGGTTAAAGAGGAAGCTTTCTTT. The V and J genes are TRBV5-6 and TRBJ1-1; TRBD1 aligns across 8 bases. V dropped 4 bases and J dropped 8; count of bases not matched to a gene: 13. This CDR3 has 15 amino acids. CDR1 is SGHDT and CDR2 is YYEEEE in the germline V gene.

The genes are TRBV27 and TRBJ1-4, with D possibly TRBD1 on 6 matching bases. The germline V and J ends were trimmed by 3 bases and 1 base, with 12 bases remaining between them. The length of the CDR3 is 16 residues. The germline CDR1 and CDR2 sequences are MNHEY and SMNVEV (reference sequence). Written as DNA, the CDR3 is TGTGCCAGCAGTTTCTACGCAGGGGTAACTAATGAAAAACTGTTTTTT. Protein sequence: CASSFYAGVTNEKLFF.

V gene TRBV18 combines with J gene TRBJ2-7, with a possible D match to TRBD1 (6 bases). CDR1 and CDR2 from the germline V gene are KGHSH and LQKENI. The CDR3 totals 14 residues. V lost 5 bases and J 5 bases, leaving 16 bases between the germline ends. The chain's CDR3 is CASSGGTGSDEQYF. The CDR3 DNA sequence: TGTGCCAGCTCAGGAGGCACAGGGTCTGACGAGCAGTACTTC.

This sequence joins TRBV4-1 and TRBJ1-2; TRBD1 matches at 9 bases. The germline V gene has CDR1 MGHRA and CDR2 YSYEKL. The trim removed 4 bases at V and 1 base at J, leaving 4 bases unmatched. This CDR3 is 15 amino acids long. The CDR3 nucleotides read TGCGCCAGCAGCCTGCGACAGGGGGATAACTATGGCTACACCTTC. Translated, it gives CASSLRQGDNYGYTF.

The V call is TRBV6-5, the J call TRBJ2-2; 9 bases agree with TRBD2. J gave up 6 bases and V 5 bases, and 7 bases lay outside the gene matches. CDR1 MNHEY and CDR2 SVGAGI come from the germline V gene. The CDR3 loop spans 15 amino acids. The CDR3 DNA follows: TGTGCCAGCAGTCGACTAGCGGAGGGGGCCGGGGAGCTGTTTTTT. It encodes CASSRLAEGAGELFF.

This rearrangement joins TRBV11-3 to TRBJ2-1, with D unresolved. The V and J ends lost 1 base and 5 bases respectively, with 9 bases between them. This CDR3 is built from 14 residues. Germline V CDR1 and CDR2: SGHNT, YENEEA. In DNA, the CDR3 is TGTGCCAGCAGCTTAGGATCAACTGACAATGAGCAGTTCTTC. Amino acids: CASSLGSTDNEQFF. Full variable domain (remainder filled in from reference TRBV11-3 and TRBJ2-1): EAGVVQSPRYKIIEKKQPVAFWCNPISGHNTLYWYLQNLGQGPELLIRYENEEAVDDSQLPKDRFSAERLKGVDSTLKIQPAELGDSAVYLCASSLGSTDNEQFFGPGTRLTVL.

The chain joins TRBV9 to TRBJ2-7, with D possibly matching TRBD1 (5 bases). The CDR3 is 14 residues long. The germline gives CDR1 SGDLS, CDR2 YYNGEE. Trimming shortened V by 0 bases and J by 2 bases, and 9 bases separated the two germline ends. The CDR3 here is CASSVGDSTYEQYF. CDR3 DNA: TGTGCCAGCAGCGTAGGTGACAGCACCTACGAGCAGTACTTC.

This sequence joins TRBV29-1 and TRBJ2-7; TRBD1 agrees at 8 bases. Germline V gives CDR1 SQVTM, CDR2 ANQGSEA. The CDR3 has 13 amino acids. CDR3 sequence reads: CSAYGTGSYEQYF. The CDR3 nucleotides are TGCAGTGCTTACGGGACAGGCAGCTACGAGCAGTACTTC.

The V and J genes are TRBV28 and TRBJ2-4, with 12 bases that match TRBD2. Trimming removed 6 bases from V and 7 bases from J; junction bases left unmatched: 7. The CDR3 extends over 15 amino acids. The germline gives CDR1 MDHEN, CDR2 SYDVKM. The CDR3 sequence is CASSLAGGPSNIQYF. The CDR3 nucleotides read TGTGCCAGCAGCCTAGCGGGAGGGCCCTCGAACATTCAGTACTTC.

CDR3 loop: CASSLDLGTSGQAPTSYNEQFF. CDR3 nucleotide sequence: TGTGCCAGCAGTTTGGATCTCGGGACTAGCGGTCAGGCCCCCACAAGCTACAATGAGCAGTTCTTC. The chain employs TRBV28 and TRBJ2-1, with TRBD2 identical over 11 bases. Germline loops: CDR1 MDHEN, CDR2 SYDVKM. CDR3 size: 22 residues. The V and J ends lost 3 bases and 3 bases, in that order; junction bases with no gene match: 22.

About this clone itself: At one boundary the junction diverges from the germline segment, which might be a read error. The chain couples TRBV5-5 to TRBJ2-6; 7 positions match TRBD1. This CDR3 region has 14 residues. Germline V gene lookup returns CDR1 SGHKS and CDR2 YYEKEE (reference sequence). CDR3 nucleotides: TGTGCCAGCAGCTTTTCAACAGGGGCCAACGGCCTGACTTTC. Its translation is CASSFSTGANGLTF.